Presented here are 2 T cell receptor beta chains from one specimen sequenced in a study of blood T cell repertoires in COVID-19. Sequenced by immunoSEQ multiplex PCR; TCRdb stores in-frame clones only, minus some. The table includes roughly 26,000 clones, approximately 92% detected once. Material for sequencing was peripheral blood. The receptors were sampled from a human donor in a cohort sampled during active COVID-19.

The chain has TRBV2 and TRBJ1-4; D unclear. Germline-derived CDR1 and CDR2 are SNHLY and FYNNEI. Trimming left V 4 bases short and J 8 bases short, with 11 bases between. The CDR3 runs 13 residues. CDR3 sequence: CASSVGVWEKLFF. The CDR3, as DNA: TGTGCCAGCAGTGTCGGGGTATGGGAAAAACTGTTTTTT.

The rearrangement uses TRBV9 and TRBJ2-1; a possible D gene is TRBD2 (7 bases). Between the trimmed V and J ends, which lost 1 base and 0 bases, there was a span of 20 bases. There are 19 residues in the CDR3. CDR1 is SGDLS, CDR2 YYNGEE, per germline. CDR3 in amino acids: CASSVIAGASFSSYNEQFF. The CDR3, as DNA: TGTGCCAGCAGCGTAATCGCGGGGGCGAGTTTTAGCTCCTACAATGAGCAGTTCTTC.